This TCR beta chain was recorded in a study of regulatory T cells in long-lasting Graves disease. This clonotype was observed a few times. Regarding time point: newly diagnosed GD, antithyroid drugs for less than 3 months. PBMCs provided the RNA from which the TCR library was made. V lost 5 bases and J 5 bases, leaving 11 bases between the germline ends. CDR3 size: 13 residues. CDR1 is WNHNN and CDR2 is SYGVQD in the germline V gene (reference sequence). The TCR beta library used iRepertoire HTBI primers with Arm-PCR amplification of CDR3. Via MiXCR, TCRdb re-called the multiplex PCR reads, giving one row per CDR3 protein. The table shows almost 450,000 distinct CDR3 sequences, with about a sixth occurring only once. This same sample was also part of a study on T cells in Graves' hyperthyroidism and ophthalmopathy. As that study records: Disease duration under 2 months; hyperthyroidism patients were aged 18 to 65. Most expanded thyroid clonotypes above 0.001 also appeared in blood.

This chain joins TRBV10-1 and TRBJ2-3; tentative D call: TRBD1 (5 bases). Sequencing was performed on peripheral blood mononuclear cells (PBMCs), taken at new diagnosis, from a patient treated with antithyroid drugs. The clonotype originates from a woman aged 25 to 39 with Graves disease. Here the CDR3 DNA reads TGCGCCAGCAGTCCCAGCCAGGGAGATACGCAGTATTTT. Encoded protein: CASSPSQGDTQYF.